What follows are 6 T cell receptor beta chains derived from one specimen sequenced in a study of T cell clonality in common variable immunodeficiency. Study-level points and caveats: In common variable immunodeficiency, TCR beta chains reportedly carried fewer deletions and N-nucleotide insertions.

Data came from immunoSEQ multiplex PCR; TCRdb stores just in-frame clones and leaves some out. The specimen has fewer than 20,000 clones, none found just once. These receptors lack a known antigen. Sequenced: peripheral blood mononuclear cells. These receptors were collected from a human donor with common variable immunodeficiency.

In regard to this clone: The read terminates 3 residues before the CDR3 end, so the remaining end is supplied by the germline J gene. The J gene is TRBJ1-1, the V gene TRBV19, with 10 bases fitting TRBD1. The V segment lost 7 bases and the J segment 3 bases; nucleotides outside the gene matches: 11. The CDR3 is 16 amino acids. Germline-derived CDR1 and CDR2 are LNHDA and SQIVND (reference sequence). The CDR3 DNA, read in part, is TGTGCCAGTACCGGGGGGGGACAGGGGCCCTACACTGAA. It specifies CASTGGGQGPYTE. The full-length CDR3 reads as CASTGGGQGPYTEAFF.

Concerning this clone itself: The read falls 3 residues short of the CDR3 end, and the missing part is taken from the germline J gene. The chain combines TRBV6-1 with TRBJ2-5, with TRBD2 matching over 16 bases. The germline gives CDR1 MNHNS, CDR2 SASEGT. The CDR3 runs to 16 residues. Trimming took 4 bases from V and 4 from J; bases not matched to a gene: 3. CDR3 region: CASSAGLAGGLETQYF. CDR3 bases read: TGTGCCAGCAGTGCGGGACTAGCGGGGGGGTTAGAGACC.

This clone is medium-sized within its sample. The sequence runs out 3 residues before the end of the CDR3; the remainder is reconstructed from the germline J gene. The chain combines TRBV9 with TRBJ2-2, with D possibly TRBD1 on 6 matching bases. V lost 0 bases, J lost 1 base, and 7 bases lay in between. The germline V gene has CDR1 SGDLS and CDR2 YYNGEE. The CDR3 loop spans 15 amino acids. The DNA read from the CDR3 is TGTGCCAGCAGCGTAGTGGGACAGAACACCGGGGAG. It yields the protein CASSVVGQNTGE. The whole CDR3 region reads CASSVVGQNTGELFF.

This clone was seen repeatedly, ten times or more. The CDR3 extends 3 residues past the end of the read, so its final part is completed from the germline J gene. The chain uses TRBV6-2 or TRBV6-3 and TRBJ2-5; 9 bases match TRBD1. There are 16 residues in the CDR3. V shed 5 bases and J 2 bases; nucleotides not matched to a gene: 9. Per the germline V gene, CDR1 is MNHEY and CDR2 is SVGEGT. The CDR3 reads CASSNPRDRVQETQYF. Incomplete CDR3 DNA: TGTGCCAGCAGTAACCCCAGGGACAGGGTTCAAGAGACC.

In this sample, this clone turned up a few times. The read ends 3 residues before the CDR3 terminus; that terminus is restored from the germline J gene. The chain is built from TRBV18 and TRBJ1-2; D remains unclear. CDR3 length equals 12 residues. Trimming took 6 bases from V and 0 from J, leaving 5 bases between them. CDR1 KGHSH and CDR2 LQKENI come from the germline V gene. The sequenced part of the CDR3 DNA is TGTGCCAGCTCTAACTCTAACTATGGC. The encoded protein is CASSNSNYG. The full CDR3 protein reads CASSNSNYGYTF. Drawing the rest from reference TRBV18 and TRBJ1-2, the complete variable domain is NAGVMQNPRHLVRRRGQEARLRCSPMKGHSHVYWYRQLPEEGLKFMVYLQKENIIDESGMPKERFSAEFPKEGPSILRIQQVVRGDSAAYFCASSNSNYGYTFGSGTRLTVV.

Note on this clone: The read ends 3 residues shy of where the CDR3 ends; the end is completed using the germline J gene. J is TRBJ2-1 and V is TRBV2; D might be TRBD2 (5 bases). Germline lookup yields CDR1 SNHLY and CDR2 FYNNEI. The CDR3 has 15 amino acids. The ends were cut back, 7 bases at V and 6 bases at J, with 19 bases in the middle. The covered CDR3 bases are TGTGCCAGCATTTTTTCCCGTTCCACTAGCAATGAG. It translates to CASIFSRSTSNE. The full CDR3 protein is CASIFSRSTSNEQFF.